A single sample is the source of the 30 T cell receptor beta chains below, sequenced in a study of vaccination and CD4 T cells after COVID-19. Treatment meaning: approximately 9-day PBMC culture with coronavirus spike peptide pools or control peptides (ViraFEST assay). Sequencing of DNA taken from cultured CD4+ T cells relied on the Oncomine TCR Beta short-read assay. TCRdb re-analysed the PCR reads in MiXCR, keeping a single row per CDR3 protein. In the table there are 15,000 to 18,000 distinct CDR3 sequences, around 48% of which are singletons. Their specific antigens are unknown. The specimen comprised CD4+ T cells from blood, cultured in vitro, sampled before SARS-CoV-2 vaccination. The receptors come from a human donor who had recovered from COVID-19.

This clonotype was observed a few times. The chain carries TRBV19 and TRBJ1-5; a possible D gene is TRBD1 (5 bases). This CDR3 contains 14 residues. Germline V gene data show CDR1 as LNHDA and CDR2 as SQIVND (reference sequence). The V and J ends lost 4 bases and 5 bases respectively, with 12 bases between them. The CDR3 sequence is CASSTWGGDQPQHF. The CDR3, as DNA: TGTGCCAGTAGTACCTGGGGAGGGGATCAGCCCCAGCATTTT.

The rearrangement joins TRBV19 to TRBJ2-2, with D hard to call. CDR1 LNHDA and CDR2 SQIVND come from the germline V gene (reference sequence). Trimming took 2 bases from V and 6 from J, leaving 13 bases between them. CDR3 length: 15 residues. CDR3 in DNA: TGTGCCAGTAGTATAATCAGGTCGGCGGCCGGGGAGCTGTTTTTT. Translating gives CASSIIRSAAGELFF.

This clonotype was observed a handful of times. The chain combines TRBV30 with TRBJ2-7; D not resolved. The V and J ends lost 4 bases and 2 bases respectively, with 9 bases between them. CDR1 and CDR2 from the germline V gene are GTSNPN and SVGIG (reference sequence). The CDR3 is made up of 12 amino acids. CDR3 in amino acids: CAWTDSTYEQYF. CDR3 nucleotides: TGTGCCTGGACAGACTCTACCTACGAGCAGTACTTC.

In DNA form, the CDR3 reads TGTGCCATCCAGCGTTCGGGGGACGTGGGCACTGAAGCTTTCTTT. Its protein product is CAIQRSGDVGTEAFF. The chain combines TRBV10-3 with TRBJ1-1; D perhaps matches TRBD1 (5 bases). Germline V CDR1 and CDR2: ENHRY, SYGVKD. There are 15 residues in the CDR3. Trimming stripped 8 bases from V and 4 bases from J, with 20 bases between.

The chain links TRBV20-1 to TRBJ2-7; 13 bases match TRBD2. CDR3 length equals 15 residues. With V trimmed by 5 bases and J by 3 bases, 7 bases remained unmatched. CDR1 and CDR2 from the germline V gene are DFQATT and SNEGSKA (reference sequence). CDR3 region: CSAVTGTSGNYEQYF. Here the CDR3 DNA reads TGCAGTGCTGTCACCGGGACTAGCGGGAACTACGAGCAGTACTTC.

This clonotype was counted once. The chain links TRBV5-5 to TRBJ2-1; no clear D. This CDR3 spans 12 amino acids. V lost 2 bases and J lost 7, with 7 bases in between. Looked up from germline, CDR1 is SGHKS and CDR2 is YYEKEE (reference sequence). The CDR3 region is CASSLGGNEQFF. CDR3 coding DNA: TGTGCCAGCAGCTTAGGTGGTAATGAGCAGTTCTTC.

This clonotype was found a few times. The chain couples TRBV20-1 to TRBJ2-4, with a weak D call TRBD1 (6 bases). This CDR3 contains 13 residues. The germline V and J ends were trimmed by 7 bases and 6 bases, with 16 bases remaining between them. From germline, CDR1 is DFQATT and CDR2 SNEGSKA (reference sequence). This CDR3 reads CSVTRTDLNIQYF. The CDR3 nucleotides are TGCAGTGTTACGAGGACAGACCTAAACATTCAGTACTTC.

The gene calls are TRBV5-1 and TRBJ2-7; 7 nucleotides line up with TRBD1. This CDR3 contains 14 residues. CDR1 and CDR2 from the germline V gene are SGHRS and YFSETQ. J gave up 3 bases and V 1 base, and 4 bases lay outside the gene matches. The CDR3 DNA sequence: TGCGCCAGCAGCTTGTCGGCAGGGGGCTACGAGCAGTACTTC. It is translated as CASSLSAGGYEQYF.

V and J are TRBV2 and TRBJ1-3; a possible D gene is TRBD1 (5 bases). This CDR3 spans 16 amino acids. Trimming took off 7 bases at V and 0 bases at J, with 16 bases between the two ends. Per germline, CDR1 SNHLY and CDR2 FYNNEI. The CDR3 reads CASIGTEGVSGNTIYF. CDR3 in DNA: TGTGCCAGCATTGGGACGGAAGGTGTCTCTGGAAACACCATATATTTT.

This clonotype has more than one count but fewer than ten. The chain couples TRBV19 to TRBJ2-7; 9 positions match TRBD1. The CDR3 totals 15 residues. Germline assignment: CDR1 LNHDA and CDR2 SQIVND (reference sequence). Trimming cost V 5 bases and J 2 bases; bases outside gene matches: 7. CDR3 in amino acids: CASSPGTGRTYEQYF. CDR3 coding DNA: TGTGCCAGTAGTCCGGGGACAGGGCGAACCTACGAGCAGTACTTC.

The rearrangement uses TRBV4-3 and TRBJ1-2, with no clear D. Per germline, CDR1 LGHNA and CDR2 YSLEER. The V end lost 0 bases, the J end lost 0 bases, and 8 bases lay between the germline ends. The CDR3 is 15 amino acids. This CDR3 reads CASSQDTNANYGYTF. The CDR3 region has the DNA TGCGCCAGCAGCCAAGATACAAACGCTAACTATGGCTACACCTTC.

This clonotype showed up just a few times. The V call is TRBV19, the J call TRBJ1-5; D perhaps matches TRBD1 (5 bases). V lost 5 bases and J 1 base, leaving 18 bases between the germline ends. The germline V gene encodes CDR1 LNHDA and CDR2 SQIVND (reference sequence). The length of the CDR3 is 17 residues. The CDR3 is CASSSAGGKGSNQPQHF. In DNA form, the CDR3 reads TGTGCCAGTAGTTCGGCCGGGGGGAAGGGCAGCAATCAGCCCCAGCATTTT.

The V gene is TRBV6-1, the J gene TRBJ2-7, with 13 bases fitting TRBD2. The CDR3 loop spans 14 amino acids. The V gene end was trimmed by 8 bases and the J gene end by 3 bases; junction bases not matched to a gene: 4. Germline-derived CDR1 and CDR2 are MNHNS and SASEGT. CDR3: CASGGLAGNYEQYF. CDR3 bases: TGTGCCAGCGGGGGACTAGCGGGGAACTACGAGCAGTACTTC.

This clonotype was recorded only once. This sequence joins TRBV6-1 and TRBJ2-7; 13 bases fit TRBD2. V lost 5 bases, J lost 2 bases, and 12 bases stayed unmatched. Per the germline V gene, CDR1 is MNHNS and CDR2 is SASEGT. This CDR3 spans 18 amino acids. The CDR3 spells CASSQTGTSGNYAYEQYF. In DNA, the CDR3 is TGTGCCAGCAGTCAAACCGGGACTAGCGGGAATTACGCCTACGAGCAGTACTTC.

The V and J genes are TRBV5-1 and TRBJ2-7; TRBD1 aligns across 9 bases. V lost 4 bases and J lost 0; bases outside the gene matches: 14. Germline V lookup: CDR1 SGHRS, CDR2 YFSETQ. The CDR3 runs 18 residues. The CDR3 reads CASSPLDTGGLTSYEQYF. CDR3 DNA sequence: TGCGCCAGCAGCCCGTTAGACACAGGGGGCCTAACCTCCTACGAGCAGTACTTC. The full variable domain, completed using reference TRBV5-1 and TRBJ2-7, is KAGVTQTPRYLIKTRGQQVTLSCSPISGHRSVSWYQQTPGQGLQFLFEYFSETQRNKGNFPGRFSGRQFSNSRSEMNVSTLELGDSALYLCASSPLDTGGLTSYEQYFGPGTRLTVT.

The gene calls are TRBV19 and TRBJ2-3, with D perhaps TRBD1 (6 bases). Trimming left V 10 bases short and J 8 bases short, with 16 bases between. In germline, CDR1 is LNHDA, CDR2 SQIVND (reference sequence). The CDR3 consists of 12 residues. The CDR3 reads CATGQSVSTQYF. The DNA of the CDR3 is TGTGCCACCGGACAGAGTGTGTCTACGCAGTATTTT.

This clonotype was seen only a few times. The V and J genes are TRBV28 and TRBJ1-4; TRBD1 matches at 10 bases. This CDR3 has 14 amino acids. The junction had 9 bases not matched to a gene; V was cut back by 10 bases and J by 7 bases. Germline V gene lookup returns CDR1 MDHEN and CDR2 SYDVKM. The CDR3 sequence: CATVDRGRGEKLFF. CDR3 nucleotides: TGTGCCACCGTAGACAGGGGGCGAGGTGAAAAACTGTTTTTT. Based on the CDR3 plus reference TRBV28 and TRBJ1-4, the full variable domain is DVKVTQSSRYLVKRTGEKVFLECVQDMDHENMFWYRQDPGLGLRLIYFSYDVKMKEKGDIPEGYSVSREKKERFSLILESASTNQTSMYLCATVDRGRGEKLFFGSGTQLSVL.

The gene calls are TRBV10-3 and TRBJ1-2; D remains ambiguous. Germline CDR1 ENHRY, CDR2 SYGVKD. Trimming stripped 4 bases from V and 7 bases from J, with 7 bases between. CDR3 size: 11 residues. The CDR3 region is CAISVEGGYTF. CDR3 bases: TGTGCCATCAGTGTTGAGGGTGGCTACACCTTC.

This clonotype showed up just a few times. This chain uses TRBV6-5 with TRBJ2-5; TRBD1 matches at 10 bases. The trim removed 2 bases at V and 5 bases at J, leaving 5 bases unmatched. Germline V gives CDR1 MNHEY, CDR2 SVGAGI. This CDR3 spans 15 amino acids. The CDR3 sequence: CASSYGTGEFETQYF. CDR3 nucleotide sequence: TGTGCCAGCAGTTACGGGACAGGGGAGTTTGAGACCCAGTACTTC.

This chain uses TRBV20-1 with TRBJ1-1, with TRBD1 as a possible D gene (5 bases). V was trimmed by 6 bases and J by 1 base, leaving 6 bases between them. This CDR3 is built from 11 residues. Germline CDR1 DFQATT, CDR2 SNEGSKA (reference sequence). The CDR3 region is CSATGNTEAFF. The CDR3 DNA is TGCAGTGCAACAGGGAACACTGAAGCTTTCTTT.

This clonotype appeared a few times. The chain has TRBV19 and TRBJ2-1; 7 bases agree with TRBD2. With V trimmed by 3 bases and J by 6 bases, 2 bases remained unmatched. Germline values: CDR1 LNHDA, CDR2 SQIVND (reference sequence). The CDR3 covers 13 residues. DNA of the CDR3: TGTGCCAGTAGTATCTCGGGAGGCAATGAGCAGTTCTTC. Translated, it gives CASSISGGNEQFF.

This clonotype was observed a few times. The chain couples TRBV7-6 to TRBJ2-7, with 10 bases that match TRBD2. The CDR3 totals 13 residues. The J segment lost 4 bases and the V segment lost 4 bases, leaving 1 base of the junction unmatched. Germline V gene data show CDR1 as SGHVS and CDR2 as FNYEAQ. The CDR3 here is CASSSTSGYEQYF. CDR3 coding DNA: TGTGCCAGCAGCTCGACTAGCGGGTACGAGCAGTACTTC.

This clonotype has a handful of counts. CDR3 sequence reads: CASRNRQDYGYTF. The CDR3 DNA sequence: TGTGCCAGCAGAAACAGGCAGGACTATGGCTACACCTTC. The chain links TRBV6-1 to TRBJ1-2; D might be TRBD1 (5 bases). The germline CDR1 and CDR2 sequences are MNHNS and SASEGT. V lost 6 bases and J lost 3, with 11 bases in between. The CDR3 has 13 amino acids.

The chain joins TRBV27 to TRBJ2-7; 11 positions match TRBD2. The length of the CDR3 is 15 residues. V lost 2 bases, J lost 2 bases, and 2 bases stayed unmatched. Germline V gene sequence: CDR1 MNHEY, CDR2 SMNVEV (reference sequence). Written as DNA, the CDR3 is TGTGCCAGCAGTTTAGCTAGCGGGAGGCCCTACGAGCAGTACTTC. This translates into CASSLASGRPYEQYF.

This clonotype was observed once. This rearrangement joins TRBV6-5 to TRBJ2-7, with 9 bases fitting TRBD1. V lost 6 bases, J lost 5 bases, and 11 bases stayed unmatched. The CDR3 extends over 15 amino acids. Germline V CDR1 and CDR2: MNHEY, SVGAGI. This CDR3 is CASRPGQGYNDEQYF. Written as DNA, the CDR3 is TGTGCCAGCAGGCCGGGACAGGGATACAACGACGAGCAGTACTTC.

The gene calls are TRBV7-3 and TRBJ2-6; D gene uncertain. Germline V CDR1 and CDR2: SGHTA, FQGTGA. Trimming shortened V by 2 bases and J by 0 bases, and 8 bases separated the two germline ends. CDR3 length: 16 amino acids. The CDR3 spells CASSLPGSSGANVLTF. For the CDR3, the DNA is TGTGCCAGCAGCTTACCCGGATCCTCTGGGGCCAACGTCCTGACTTTC.

The rearrangement uses TRBV10-3 and TRBJ2-1; 9 positions match TRBD2. The ends lost 4 bases at V and 7 bases at J; junction bases unmatched: 8. The CDR3 is made up of 15 amino acids. Germline assignment: CDR1 ENHRY and CDR2 SYGVKD. CDR3 loop: CAISAFSGRFNEQFF. CDR3 coding DNA: TGTGCCATCAGTGCCTTTAGCGGGAGATTTAATGAGCAGTTCTTC.

The gene calls are TRBV7-8 and TRBJ2-4, with unresolved D. V was pared by 1 base and J by 7 bases, with 14 bases between. The CDR3 length is 15 residues. Germline CDR1 is SGHVS and CDR2 is FQNEAQ. CDR3 loop: CASSLGGSRTNIQYF. CDR3 sequence (DNA): TGTGCCAGCAGCTTAGGTGGTAGTAGAACTAACATTCAGTACTTC.

The rearrangement links TRBV5-4 to TRBJ2-3, with D perhaps matching TRBD1 (6 bases). Trimming cost V 5 bases and J 2 bases, with 12 bases left between them. CDR3 size: 14 residues. Germline V lookup: CDR1 SGHNT, CDR2 YYREEE (reference sequence). CDR3 in amino acids: CASRRDITTDTQYF. CDR3 DNA sequence: TGTGCCAGCAGACGGGACATCACCACAGATACGCAGTATTTT. Full variable domain (rest looked up from reference TRBV5-4 and TRBJ2-3): ETGVTQSPTHLIKTRGQQVTLRCSSQSGHNTVSWYQQALGQGPQFIFQYYREEENGRGNFPPRFSGLQFPNYSSELNVNALELDDSALYLCASRRDITTDTQYFGPGTRLTVL.

V usage is TRBV20-1 and J usage is TRBJ2-7; 7 bases agree with TRBD2. The CDR3 is 15 residues long. Trimming took 1 base from V and 0 from J; bases not matched to a gene: 6. Looked up from germline, CDR1 is DFQATT and CDR2 is SNEGSKA (reference sequence). CDR3: CSARAGRLLSYEQYF. As DNA, the CDR3 is TGCAGTGCTAGAGCCGGGAGGCTTCTCTCCTACGAGCAGTACTTC.